The present T cell receptor (beta chain) was sequenced within a study of T cell repertoires in cytomegalovirus infection. TCRdb itself ran the reads through MiXCR, one entry per CDR3 protein. The table shows around 430,000 distinct CDR3 sequences, with roughly 43% occurring only once. This clonotype was detected a few times. Its target is not known. Study-level results: Dominating the ex vivo response were HLA-C-restricted CMV-specific TCR beta clonotypes. Summed public TCR beta family frequency identified CMV carriers bearing the relevant HLA.

The CDR3 has 14 residues. Germline trimming cut 11 bases from V and 0 bases from J; bases unmatched to any gene: 7. The clonotype originates from a human donor in good health (CMV status not recorded). Some clones in this sample may be carry-over from other donors' samples. This sequence joins TRBV12-3 or TRBV12-4 and TRBJ2-1; 7 bases are a match to TRBD2. Specimen: cultured PBMCs, collected from culture after CMV antigen stimulation. The CDR3 spells CASSGGASYNEQFF. CDR3 nucleotides: TGTGCCTCTAGCGGCGGGGCCTCCTACAATGAGCAGTTCTTC.